This T cell receptor beta chain appears in the sequencing data of a study of T-cell memory formation after mild COVID-19. Germline CDR1 and CDR2: LNHDA and SQIVND (reference sequence). This CDR3 contains 11 residues. Trimming removed 1 base at V and 8 bases at J, with 3 bases between. TCRdb redid the calling of the 5' RACE reads with MiXCR, one entry per CDR3 protein. The sample lists fewer than 250,000 distinct CDR3 sequences, less than 20% occurring once. This sequence originates from an adult woman who had mild COVID-19 (a few samples of this study predate the infection). Cell type and time point are not known. This rearrangement joins TRBV19 to TRBJ2-1; D is undetermined. Material: PBMCs or a T cell subset sorted from them (not recorded which). The DNA for the CDR3 is TGTGCCAGTAGTATAGTCTATGAGCAGTTCTTC. Residues: CASSIVYEQFF.